This TCR beta chain emerged from a study of CD8+ T cells in alopecia areata. Study conclusions and caveats: Scalp and blood retained many expanded lesional clones during tofacitinib. Both scalp clonality and the expanded CD8+ clones among the top 100 showed a significant decrease with tofacitinib. Patients showed less clear TCR sequence sharing than mice, possibly partly because of HLA diversity.

Reverse transcription of extracted RNA yielded cDNA, which provided the sequencing template. Assay: immunoSEQ multiplex PCR; the TCRdb copy retains only in-frame clones and omits some. The sample holds more than 130,000 clones, approximately 80% seen once. In this sample, this clone turned up once. Its antigen is unidentified. Treatment described: oral pan-JAK inhibitor, 5-10 mg twice daily. This CDR3 contains 16 residues. Germline assignment: CDR1 MNHEY and CDR2 SMNVEV (reference sequence). Trimming cost V 5 bases and J 0 bases, with 14 bases left between them. Specimen: CD8+ T cells sorted from blood, collected at week 4, from a patient treated with tofacitinib. The chain carries TRBV27 and TRBJ2-1; D ambiguous. This receptor was obtained from a human donor with alopecia areata. The CDR3 is CASSVWPERSYNEQFF. The CDR3 nucleotides read TGTGCCAGCAGTGTGTGGCCCGAACGCTCCTACAATGAGCAGTTCTTC.